A selection of T cell receptor beta chains follows, all from one sample in a study of T cells in Graves' hyperthyroidism and ophthalmopathy. TCRdb reanalysed the multiplex PCR reads using MiXCR and keeps one entry per CDR3 protein. The sample holds 800,000 or so distinct CDR3 sequences, around 38% seen once. What was sequenced was blood. These TCRs come from a man aged 18 to 30 with Graves' hyperthyroidism. The CDR3 runs from the conserved cysteine through the conserved F or W. The D gene is left open where the match is weak. For some rows the clone size is stated as once, few or many, or as a class when expanded; others skip it.

abundance	j_gene	d_gene	v_gene	len	CDR3nt	CDR3aa
.	TRBJ2-5	.	TRBV7-9	14	TGTGCCAGCAGTTCCGAACAGGGAGAAGAGACCCAGTACTTC	CASSSEQGEETQYF
many	TRBJ2-2	.	TRBV19	14	TGTGCCAGTATTCGAGGACAGAACACCGGGGAGCTGTTTTTT	CASIRGQNTGELFF
.	TRBJ1-1	.	TRBV7-2	12	TGTGCCAGCAGCTTATTCGAGAGGAGGGCTTTCTTT	CASSLFERRAFF
few	TRBJ2-5	.	TRBV6-2/TRBV6-3	15	TGTGCCAGCAGTTACCCCAGCGGACTTCAAGAGACCCAGTACTTC	CASSYPSGLQETQYF
.	TRBJ2-5	.	TRBV9	16	TGTGCCAGCAGCGGAGCCTCCAACCCGTCAGGTGGGACCCAGTACTTC	CASSGASNPSGGTQYF
.	TRBJ1-3	TRBD1	TRBV13	13	TGTGCCAGCAGCTTTGACAGGGGGCACACCATATATTTT	CASSFDRGHTIYF
.	TRBJ1-5	.	TRBV4-3	13	TGCGCCAGCAGCCAAGATACTTGGCAGCCCCAGCATTTT	CASSQDTWQPQHF
few	TRBJ2-7	TRBD2	TRBV5-8	14	TGCGCCAGCAGCTTAGCTAGCGGCCATTACGAGCAGTACTTC	CASSLASGHYEQYF
many	TRBJ1-6	.	TRBV6-6	15	TGTGCCAGCAGCTCACCGGGACCGCCGGGGTCACCCCTCCACTTT	CASSSPGPPGSPLHF
.	TRBJ1-6	.	TRBV9	14	TGTGCCAGCAGCGATTCTATCTATAATTCACCCCTCCACTTT	CASSDSIYNSPLHF
.	TRBJ2-2	TRBD2	TRBV29-1	14	TGCAGCAACCCCGGGACTAGCGAAACCGGGGAGCTGTTTTTT	CSNPGTSETGELFF
many	TRBJ2-5	.	TRBV12-3/TRBV12-4	14	TGTGCCAGCAGTGACCTAGACCGACAAGAGACCCAGTACTTC	CASSDLDRQETQYF
many	TRBJ2-5	.	TRBV12-3/TRBV12-4	14	TGTGCCAGCAGTGGTGGAGGGTTGGAGGAGACCCAGTACTTC	CASSGGGLEETQYF
many	TRBJ1-2	.	TRBV19	15	TGTGCCAGTAGTATAGGGACGTCAGGACGGTACGGCTACACCTTC	CASSIGTSGRYGYTF
.	TRBJ1-3	.	TRBV25-1	15	TGTGCCCGCACCCCTGGGGGGGTCCCTGGAAACACCATATATTTT	CARTPGGVPGNTIYF
.	TRBJ2-7	.	TRBV6-1	12	TGTGCCAGCACCGCCGGCTTGGGCGAGCAGTACTTC	CASTAGLGEQYF
many	TRBJ1-5	.	TRBV5-1	14	TGTGCCAGCAGTTTGTCCGGCGGCAATCAGCCCCAGCATTTT	CASSLSGGNQPQHF
.	TRBJ1-2	.	TRBV6-5	14	TGTGCCATCAGTTACGGCAGGGTAGGGTATGGCTACACCTTC	CAISYGRVGYGYTF
many	TRBJ2-7	.	TRBV29-1	12	TGCAGCGCCGTCACCACCTCCTACGAGCAGTACTTC	CSAVTTSYEQYF
few	TRBJ2-2	TRBD2	TRBV19	14	TGTGCCAGTAGTAGGGAGGGCAGGCCCGGGGAGCTGTTTTTT	CASSREGRPGELFF
few	TRBJ1-1	.	TRBV6-1	14	TGTGCCAGCAGTGAGGGGAGCGGGAACACTGAAGCTTTCTTT	CASSEGSGNTEAFF
.	TRBJ2-1	.	TRBV15	15	TGTGCCACCAGCAGGGCGAGGGGGGGCTACAATGAGCAGTTCTTC	CATSRARGGYNEQFF
.	TRBJ1-1	TRBD1	TRBV10-3	14	TGTGCCAGTCAGGGACAGACGGCTAACACTGAAGCTTTCTTT	CASQGQTANTEAFF
few	TRBJ1-2	.	TRBV11-2	18	TGTGCCAGCAGCTTAACTTTGGCCTCGGGGGGCGGAAACTATGGCTACACCTTC	CASSLTLASGGGNYGYTF
.	TRBJ2-7	.	TRBV28	15	TGTGCCAGCAGTCCTCTTTGGGGGGCTACCTACGAGCAGTACTTC	CASSPLWGATYEQYF
.	TRBJ1-5	.	TRBV10-3	14	TGTGCCAGCAGTAATCGACGAGGACTGAAGCCCCAGCATTTT	CASSNRRGLKPQHF
.	TRBJ1-4	TRBD1	TRBV7-2	15	TGTGCCAGCAGCTTCTCGACAGGGGAAGGACGAAAACTGTTTTTT	CASSFSTGEGRKLFF
.	TRBJ2-6	.	TRBV29-1	12	TGCAGCGTTGAGGGCAGTCTGAACACTGAAGCTTTC	CSVEGSLNTEAF
.	TRBJ2-2	.	TRBV24-1	14	TGTGCCACCAGTGATCCAGGCGGCGAACGGGAGCTGTTTTTT	CATSDPGGERELFF
many	TRBJ1-2	.	TRBV7-8	15	TGTGCCAGCAGCGCTATGGGACTCCGCTATGATGGCTACACCTTC	CASSAMGLRYDGYTF
many	TRBJ1-1	.	TRBV7-9	12	TGTGCCAGCAGATCCGAGTACACTGAAGCTTTCTTT	CASRSEYTEAFF
few	TRBJ2-7	.	TRBV6-5	14	TGTGCCAGCAGTTTCACAGGGAAGTCTTACGAGCAGTACTTC	CASSFTGKSYEQYF
many	TRBJ1-5	.	TRBV7-8	15	TGTGCCAGCAGCGAGCCACGGATGGGCAATCAGCCCCAGCATTTT	CASSEPRMGNQPQHF
.	TRBJ2-2	TRBD2	TRBV19	20	TGTGCCAGTAGTATGGTCCTCACCCGTCCGGGACTAGCGGGGACCGGGGAGCTGTTTTTT	CASSMVLTRPGLAGTGELFF
.	TRBJ2-7	.	TRBV7-2	14	TGTGCCAGCAGCCACCGTCAGGTTACCTACGAGCAGTACTTC	CASSHRQVTYEQYF
many	TRBJ1-1	TRBD1	TRBV10-3	13	TGTGCCATCAGGGGGACAGGGGCCACTGAAGCTTTCTTT	CAIRGTGATEAFF
many	TRBJ1-1	TRBD1	TRBV7-9	14	TGTGCCAGCAGCTACGGGACAGAGAACACTGAAGCTTTCTTT	CASSYGTENTEAFF
.	TRBJ1-5	.	TRBV6-5	14	TGTGCCAGCAGTTCCCGCCTATCGAGGCAGCCCCAGCATTTT	CASSSRLSRQPQHF
many	TRBJ1-6	.	TRBV14	14	TGTGCCAGCAGCCAAGGTTATGTAGCGTCACCCCTCCACTTT	CASSQGYVASPLHF
.	TRBJ2-7	TRBD2	TRBV7-9	16	TGTGCCAGCAGCGCGGGGGGTAGCGGGGGCTTCTACGAGCAGTACTTC	CASSAGGSGGFYEQYF
once	TRBJ1-5	TRBD1	TRBV20-1	22	TGCAGTGCTAGAGCTAATCAATCCCCCCGGGACAGGGCAAAGGGGAGCAATCAGCCCCAGCATTTT	CSARANQSPRDRAKGSNQPQHF
.	TRBJ1-2	TRBD1	TRBV14	15	TGTGCCAGCAGCCAACCCAGGACAGGGGGTTTTGGCTACACCTTC	CASSQPRTGGFGYTF
.	TRBJ2-7	.	TRBV2	13	TGTGCCAGCAGTGAAAACAGGGCTGCCGAGCAGTACTTC	CASSENRAAEQYF
.	TRBJ2-5	TRBD2	TRBV11-2	16	TGTGCCAGCAGCCCCGGGGGGGGCGGGAGCCAAGAGACCCAGTACTTC	CASSPGGGGSQETQYF
many	TRBJ2-7	.	TRBV5-1	14	TGCGCCAGCAGCTTGGGAGCAGATTCCTACGAGCAGTACTTC	CASSLGADSYEQYF
.	TRBJ2-7	.	TRBV4-1	14	TGCGCCAGCAGCCCCGGTGTCGGCTCCTACGAGCAGTACTTC	CASSPGVGSYEQYF
.	TRBJ1-1	.	TRBV15	15	TGTGCCACCAGCAGAGCGGGAGGGGTGAACACTGAAGCTTTCTTT	CATSRAGGVNTEAFF
few	TRBJ2-5	.	TRBV5-5	14	TGTGCCAGCAGCTCCCCCCAGGACCAAGAGACCCAGTACTTC	CASSSPQDQETQYF
.	TRBJ2-7	.	TRBV12-3/TRBV12-4	14	TGTGCCAGCAGTCCGGACGGCCATTCGGGCGAGCAGTACTTC	CASSPDGHSGEQYF
many	TRBJ1-2	.	TRBV14	14	TGTGCCAGCAGCCCACGTGACAAGACCTATGGCTACACCTTC	CASSPRDKTYGYTF
.	TRBJ1-1	TRBD1	TRBV19	15	TGTGCCAGTAGTTCATGGGCAGGGGGTAACACTGAAGCTTTCTTT	CASSSWAGGNTEAFF
.	TRBJ1-2	.	TRBV19	13	TGTGCCAGTAGTCTACAGGTGGGCTATGGCTACACCTTC	CASSLQVGYGYTF
few	TRBJ1-1	.	TRBV10-2	12	TGCGCCAGCAGTGAGTCTTTGTGGGAAGCTTTCTTT	CASSESLWEAFF
.	TRBJ1-1	TRBD1	TRBV2	16	TGTGCCAGCAGTTTATCGGACAGGGTAAGGAACACTGAAGCTTTCTTT	CASSLSDRVRNTEAFF
.	TRBJ2-7	TRBD1	TRBV7-3	15	TGTGCCAGCACACCCAGGACAGGGGGCTCCTACGAGCAGTACTTC	CASTPRTGGSYEQYF
once	TRBJ1-2	.	TRBV25-1	14	TGTGCCAGCAGTGAATATAAGGGGTACGATGGCTACACCTTC	CASSEYKGYDGYTF
.	TRBJ2-7	.	TRBV4-1	13	TGCGCCAGCAGCCAGGCCTCAAAACCGGAGCAGTACTTC	CASSQASKPEQYF
.	TRBJ1-2	TRBD1	TRBV18	12	TGTGCCAGCTCTTTGAAGGGGGCCGGCTACACCTTC	CASSLKGAGYTF
few	TRBJ1-2	.	TRBV29-1	13	TGCAGCGTTGAAGGCAGGGAAGAAGGCGGCTACACCTTC	CSVEGREEGGYTF